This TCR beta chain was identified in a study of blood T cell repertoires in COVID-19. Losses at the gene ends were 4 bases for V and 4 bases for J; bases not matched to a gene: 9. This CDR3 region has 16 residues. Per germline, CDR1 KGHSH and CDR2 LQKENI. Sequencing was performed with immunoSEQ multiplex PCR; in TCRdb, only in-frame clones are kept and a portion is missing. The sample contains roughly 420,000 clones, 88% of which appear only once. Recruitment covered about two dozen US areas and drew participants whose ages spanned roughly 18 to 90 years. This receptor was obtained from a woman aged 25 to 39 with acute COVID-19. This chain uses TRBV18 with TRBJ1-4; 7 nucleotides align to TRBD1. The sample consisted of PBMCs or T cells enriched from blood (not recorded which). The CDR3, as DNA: TGTGCCAGCTCACTGGGACAGAAGAAATTTAATGAAAAACTGTTTTTT. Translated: CASSLGQKKFNEKLFF.